One sample yielded the 20 T cell receptor beta chains listed below, sequenced in a study of regulatory T cells in long-lasting Graves disease. Time point given: newly diagnosed GD, antithyroid drugs for less than 3 months. RNA isolated from PBMCs was used to make the TCR library. The authors built TCR beta libraries using iRepertoire HTBI primers and Arm-PCR of CDR3 regions. Each CDR3 protein gets one entry after TCRdb re-called the multiplex PCR reads with MiXCR. The profile covers 550,000 to 650,000 distinct CDR3 sequences, with around 15% appearing a single time and around 12% taken by the ten largest. The same data also contributed to another study, on T cells in Graves' hyperthyroidism and ophthalmopathy.

Material: peripheral blood mononuclear cells (PBMCs), obtained at new diagnosis, from a patient treated with antithyroid drugs. These receptors all come from a man aged 18 to 29 with Graves disease.

Ten or more counts support this clonotype. The CDR3, as DNA: TGTGCCAGCACGGACAGGGGGACAGATACGCAGTATTTT. It encodes CASTDRGTDTQYF. This chain joins TRBV6-2 or TRBV6-3 and TRBJ2-3; 10 bases map to TRBD1. Germline V CDR1 and CDR2: MNHEY, SVGEGT. The CDR3 loop spans 13 amino acids. The ends lost 7 bases at V and 3 bases at J; junction bases unmatched: 1.

This clonotype showed up just a few times. The chain links TRBV27 to TRBJ2-7; 8 bases line up with TRBD2. Germline values: CDR1 MNHEY, CDR2 SMNVEV (reference sequence). The CDR3 has 15 amino acids. Trimming took 5 bases from V and 5 from J; bases not matched to a gene: 11. The CDR3 sequence is CASSPAGGLVHEQYF. The DNA for the CDR3 is TGTGCCAGCAGTCCCGCGGGGGGACTAGTACACGAGCAGTACTTC.

V usage is TRBV4-2 and J usage is TRBJ1-2; 8 nucleotides line up with TRBD1. The CDR3 runs 16 residues. J lost 8 bases, V lost 6 bases, and 17 bases had no gene match. The germline V gene has CDR1 LGHNA and CDR2 YNFKEQ. CDR3 DNA sequence: TGTGCCAGCAGTCACACTGCGGACAGGGCCGACAGAGGCTACACCTTC. It is translated as CASSHTADRADRGYTF.

The chain couples TRBV5-6 to TRBJ2-6, with D maybe TRBD2 (5 bases). There are 15 residues in the CDR3. V lost 3 bases to trimming and J lost 0 bases, with 7 bases between them. Germline assignment: CDR1 SGHDT and CDR2 YYEEEE. CDR3 region: CASSYGGSGANVLTF. The CDR3 nucleotides are TGTGCCAGCAGCTACGGAGGCTCTGGGGCCAACGTCCTGACTTTC.

This clonotype was seen ten or more times. This chain connects TRBV20-1 to TRBJ2-1; TRBD1 or TRBD2 may be the D gene (5 bases each). Trimming removed 1 base from V and 4 bases from J, with 17 bases in between. The germline CDR1 and CDR2 sequences are DFQATT and SNEGSKA (reference sequence). This CDR3 comprises 16 residues. CDR3 nucleotides: TGCAGTGCTAGAGCTTGGACGTTTGGGGGATACAATGAGCAGTTCTTC. Translated, it gives CSARAWTFGGYNEQFF.

The CDR3 sequence is CASSRFKSTDTQYF. The CDR3 nucleotides are TGTGCCAGCAGCCGATTTAAGAGCACAGATACGCAGTATTTT. The genes are TRBV6-2 or TRBV6-3 and TRBJ2-3; no reliable D call. Germline CDR1 reads MNHEY; CDR2 reads SVGEGT. Trimming stripped 6 bases from V and 0 bases from J, with 10 bases between. The CDR3 contains 14 residues.

This clonotype was observed many times. The chain joins TRBV20-1 to TRBJ1-5, with 8 bases aligning to TRBD1. With V trimmed by 0 bases and J by 5 bases, 0 bases remained unmatched. This CDR3 has 13 amino acids. The V gene's germline CDR1 is DFQATT and CDR2 SNEGSKA (reference sequence). Here the CDR3 reads CSARDRGHQPQHF. The CDR3 nucleotides are TGCAGTGCTAGAGACAGGGGGCATCAGCCCCAGCATTTT.

This clonotype was counted many times. The rearrangement uses TRBV28 and TRBJ2-2, with 7 bases identical to TRBD1. Losses at the gene ends were 3 bases for V and 4 bases for J; bases not matched to a gene: 2. The CDR3 runs to 14 residues. CDR1 and CDR2 from the germline V gene are MDHEN and SYDVKM. Here the CDR3 reads CASSLSGGTGELFF. CDR3 coding DNA: TGTGCCAGCAGTTTGTCAGGGGGCACCGGGGAGCTGTTTTTT.

The genes are TRBV20-1 and TRBJ1-6; 7 bases are shared with TRBD1. J gave up 7 bases and V 3 bases, and 3 bases lay outside the gene matches. Germline CDR1 reads DFQATT; CDR2 reads SNEGSKA (reference sequence). This CDR3 has 13 residues. The CDR3: CSASRDSNSPLHF. CDR3 coding DNA: TGCAGTGCTAGCCGGGACAGCAATTCACCCCTCCACTTT.

This clonotype has a count of ten or more. The J gene is TRBJ2-7, the V gene TRBV20-1, with 9 bases identical to TRBD1. Trimming cost V 5 bases and J 1 base; bases outside gene matches: 3. This CDR3 contains 13 residues. CDR1 DFQATT and CDR2 SNEGSKA come from the germline V gene (reference sequence). The CDR3 protein is CSAGGQGSYEQYF. CDR3 bases: TGCAGTGCTGGGGGACAGGGATCCTACGAGCAGTACTTC.

Ten or more counts support this clonotype. CDR3 coding DNA: TGTGCCAGCAGTCAACCGGGACTAGCGGGACAGTATGAGCAGTTCTTC. The encoded protein is CASSQPGLAGQYEQFF. The J gene is TRBJ2-1, the V gene TRBV2; 13 positions match TRBD2. The CDR3 is 16 residues long. Germline V CDR1 and CDR2: SNHLY, FYNNEI. V lost 5 bases to trimming and J lost 8 bases; unmatched junction nucleotides: 9.

This clonotype has at least ten counts. At one boundary the junction diverges from the germline segment, which might be a read error. This rearrangement joins TRBV5-1 to TRBJ2-5, with D possibly being TRBD1 (5 bases). The CDR3 spans 13 residues. Germline CDR1 is SGHRS and CDR2 is YFSETQ. This CDR3 reads CASSLAGFETQYF. DNA of the CDR3: TGTGCCAGCAGTTTAGCAGGGTTTGAGACCCAGTACTTC.

This clonotype was picked up many times. The V and J genes are TRBV28 and TRBJ2-1; tentative D call: TRBD1 (6 bases). The CDR3 contains 15 residues. Looked up from germline, CDR1 is MDHEN and CDR2 is SYDVKM. V lost 4 bases, J lost 6 bases, and 16 bases lay in between. CDR3 coding DNA: TGTGCCAGCAGTTCGACAGCCCCGACAGGCAATGAGCAGTTCTTC. This gives the protein CASSSTAPTGNEQFF.

This clonotype has just one count. V usage is TRBV5-5 and J usage is TRBJ2-1; the match to TRBD2 covers 7 bases. After removal of 4 bases from V and 9 bases from J, the junction contained 10 bases not matched to a gene. The CDR3 totals 14 residues. Germline-derived CDR1 and CDR2 are SGHKS and YYEKEE (reference sequence). CDR3 protein: CASSPPTSAGEQFF. In DNA form, the CDR3 reads TGTGCCAGCAGCCCCCCCACTAGCGCGGGTGAGCAGTTCTTC.

The V and J genes are TRBV10-2 and TRBJ1-2; D is ambiguous. The V gene's germline CDR1 is WSHSY and CDR2 SAAADI. V lost 2 bases and J lost 6, with 13 bases in between. CDR3 size: 14 residues. The CDR3 is CASSEMQVLHGYTF. As DNA, the CDR3 is TGCGCCAGCAGTGAGATGCAGGTTTTGCATGGCTACACCTTC.

This clonotype was counted ten times or more. The rearrangement uses TRBV2 and TRBJ1-1; the D gene is possibly TRBD1 (6 bases). The CDR3 totals 13 residues. V was pared by 7 bases and J by 9 bases, with 18 bases between. Germline V gene data show CDR1 as SNHLY and CDR2 as FYNNEI. This CDR3 reads CASNPNRVRQAFF. The CDR3 region has the DNA TGTGCCAGCAACCCAAACAGGGTTCGTCAAGCTTTCTTT.

This clonotype was detected ten times or more. This rearrangement joins TRBV7-3 to TRBJ2-1; 8 nucleotides line up with TRBD1. Germline trimming cut 3 bases from V and 8 bases from J; bases unmatched to any gene: 6. Per the germline V gene, CDR1 is SGHTA and CDR2 is FQGTGA. This CDR3 is 14 amino acids long. The CDR3 bases are TGTGCCAGCAGCTTGACGGACAGGGCTGATGAGCAGTTCTTC. Translated, it gives CASSLTDRADEQFF.

The chain recombines TRBV19 with TRBJ1-2; possible D gene TRBD1, 6 bases. Trimming removed 7 bases at V and 0 bases at J, with 12 bases between. The germline V gene has CDR1 LNHDA and CDR2 SQIVND (reference sequence). There are 14 residues in the CDR3. CDR3 nucleotides: TGTGCCAGTATGCGGGACACCTCTAACTATGGCTACACCTTC. This encodes CASMRDTSNYGYTF.

The rearrangement uses TRBV5-5 and TRBJ1-1, with TRBD1 as a possible D gene (5 bases). V was pared by 4 bases and J by 5 bases, with 9 bases between. Per the germline V gene, CDR1 is SGHKS and CDR2 is YYEKEE (reference sequence). This CDR3 is built from 12 residues. This chain's CDR3 is CASSHDRTEAFF. CDR3 bases: TGTGCCAGCAGCCATGACAGAACTGAAGCTTTCTTT.

This clonotype was counted ten times or more. The rearrangement links TRBV18 to TRBJ1-1; 8 bases align to TRBD1. V lost 4 bases, J lost 2 bases, and 9 bases stayed unmatched. The CDR3 runs to 16 residues. Per the germline V gene, CDR1 is KGHSH and CDR2 is LQKENI. The CDR3 coding sequence is TGTGCCAGCTCACTACTTCGACAGGGGAGTAACACTGAAGCTTTCTTT. It yields the protein CASSLLRQGSNTEAFF.